What follows are 25 T cell receptor beta chains derived from one specimen sequenced in a study of long-term antiretroviral therapy in people with HIV. The immunoSEQ assay was v3.0, run at survey level. Some clones are missing from TCRdb's copy, which holds only in-frame ones; the method was immunoSEQ multiplex PCR. Here the sample spans over 35,000 clones, 94% being singletons. This material consisted of unsorted PBMCs, taken 9 to 9.5 years after starting antiretroviral therapy. The source of these receptors is a man aged 25-45 years with HIV.

This chain connects TRBV19 to TRBJ1-5, with 9 positions matching TRBD1. This CDR3 is built from 18 residues. With 5 bases clipped from V and 0 bases from J, the junction kept 11 bases outside the gene matches. Looked up from germline, CDR1 is LNHDA and CDR2 is SQIVND (reference sequence). This CDR3 is CASSLRDRDLYSNQPQHF. The CDR3 DNA follows: TGTGCCAGTAGTCTCCGGGACAGGGACCTATATAGCAATCAGCCCCAGCATTTT. Looking up the rest from reference TRBV19 and TRBJ1-5 gives the full variable domain: DGGITQSPKYLFRKEGQNVTLSCEQNLNHDAMYWYRQDPGQGLRLIYYSQIVNDFQKGDIAEGYSVSREKKESFPLTVTSAQKNPTAFYLCASSLRDRDLYSNQPQHFGDGTRLSIL.

This chain joins TRBV4-1 and TRBJ2-3; the D gene is possibly TRBD2 (6 bases). The CDR3 has 15 amino acids. Germline V gene lookup returns CDR1 MGHRA and CDR2 YSYEKL. V gave up 0 bases and J gave up 6 bases, with 13 bases separating them. CDR3 loop: CASSQDLFGGDTQYF. CDR3 DNA: TGCGCCAGCAGCCAAGATCTGTTTGGGGGGGATACGCAGTATTTT.

This rearrangement joins TRBV10-3 to TRBJ2-1; 9 bases are a match to TRBD1. Germline V lookup: CDR1 ENHRY, CDR2 SYGVKD. J gave up 0 bases and V 5 bases, and 5 bases lay outside the gene matches. This CDR3 spans 16 amino acids. CDR3 sequence reads: CAISPGQGISYNEQFF. In DNA form, the CDR3 reads TGTGCCATCAGTCCGGGACAGGGTATCTCCTACAATGAGCAGTTCTTC.

The chain recombines TRBV5-6 with TRBJ2-5, with D tentatively TRBD2 (7 bases). Trimming took off 4 bases at V and 2 bases at J, with 18 bases between the two ends. Germline V gene lookup returns CDR1 SGHDT and CDR2 YYEEEE. The CDR3 contains 16 residues. The CDR3 bases are TGTGCCAGCAGCCCCATGGGGGGCGGGGGACAAGAGACCCAGTACTTC. Translation gives CASSPMGGGGQETQYF.

The J gene is TRBJ2-5, the V gene TRBV5-4; TRBD1 agrees at 9 bases. CDR1 SGHNT and CDR2 YYREEE come from the germline V gene (reference sequence). CDR3 length: 14 amino acids. The trim removed 0 bases at V and 7 bases at J, leaving 4 bases unmatched. The DNA for the CDR3 is TGTGCCAGCAGCTTGGCGGGACAGGGTGGGACCCAGTACTTC. This translates into CASSLAGQGGTQYF.

The J gene is TRBJ1-1, the V gene TRBV7-8; no clear D. Germline V gene data show CDR1 as SGHVS and CDR2 as FQNEAQ. V was trimmed by 3 bases and J by 2 bases, leaving 13 bases between them. The CDR3 length is 15 residues. CDR3 amino acids: CASSFRSMGNTEAFF. The CDR3 DNA reads as TGTGCCAGCAGCTTCCGCAGCATGGGTAACACTGAAGCTTTCTTT.

The chain carries TRBV10-3 and TRBJ1-6, with D possibly matching TRBD1 (5 bases). The germline V and J ends were trimmed by 3 bases and 6 bases, with 12 bases remaining between them. CDR3 size: 15 residues. Germline V CDR1 and CDR2: ENHRY, SYGVKD. CDR3 in amino acids: CAISESGAGNSPLHF. CDR3 in DNA: TGTGCCATCAGTGAATCTGGGGCTGGTAATTCACCCCTCCACTTT.

The chain links TRBV6-1 to TRBJ2-1; TRBD2 matches at 7 bases. CDR3 length equals 15 residues. Germline assignment: CDR1 MNHNS and CDR2 SASEGT. V dropped 6 bases and J dropped 2; count of bases not matched to a gene: 7. The CDR3: CASSSSGNTYNEQFF. DNA of the CDR3: TGTGCCAGCAGCTCTAGCGGCAACACCTACAATGAGCAGTTCTTC.

The chain has TRBV29-1 and TRBJ2-1; the match to TRBD2 covers 7 bases. The length of the CDR3 is 15 residues. CDR1 SQVTM and CDR2 ANQGSEA come from the germline V gene. V was pared by 1 base and J by 5 bases, with 8 bases of the junction left unmatched. This CDR3 reads CSVEGVGLADNEQFF. CDR3 DNA: TGCAGCGTTGAAGGGGTCGGGCTAGCGGACAATGAGCAGTTCTTC.

The chain carries TRBV28 and TRBJ1-2, with a weak D call TRBD1 (5 bases). The CDR3 is 16 amino acids. Germline lookup yields CDR1 MDHEN and CDR2 SYDVKM. V lost 1 base and J lost 8, with 20 bases in between. In DNA, the CDR3 is TGTGCCAGCAGTTTATCACAGGAAAGAAGAAGTGTAGGCTACACCTTC. Translation: CASSLSQERRSVGYTF.

This clone came up once. The genes are TRBV9 and TRBJ1-2; D is possibly TRBD1 (5 bases). The germline gives CDR1 SGDLS, CDR2 YYNGEE. CDR3 length: 15 amino acids. The V end was cut by 3 bases, the J end by 2 bases, with 14 bases between. This CDR3 is CASSAIDSPNYGYTF. The CDR3 nucleotides read TGTGCCAGCAGCGCCATCGACAGCCCCAACTATGGCTACACCTTC.

The CDR3 nucleotides are TGTGCCAGCAGTTTAGGTGTAGCGGGGGGTCGCCGGGCCTACGAGCAGTACTTC. Translated: CASSLGVAGGRRAYEQYF. The chain uses TRBV28 and TRBJ2-7, with TRBD2 matching 10 bases. V shed 2 bases and J 2 bases; nucleotides not matched to a gene: 12. Germline loops: CDR1 MDHEN, CDR2 SYDVKM. This CDR3 has 18 residues.

The chain is built from TRBV20-1 and TRBJ2-1, with unresolved D. Germline V gene lookup returns CDR1 DFQATT and CDR2 SNEGSKA (reference sequence). The CDR3 totals 11 residues. V was clipped by 3 bases and J by 7 bases, with 7 bases between them. The CDR3 DNA reads as TGCAGTGCTAGTGGCCCGAATGAGCAGTTCTTC. Protein: CSASGPNEQFF.

The chain uses TRBV7-6 and TRBJ2-3; perhaps D is TRBD1 or TRBD2 (5 bases each). The CDR3 runs 16 residues. Germline lookup yields CDR1 SGHVS and CDR2 FNYEAQ. Trimming took off 3 bases at V and 2 bases at J, with 15 bases between the two ends. Here the CDR3 reads CASSFGGGRNTDTQYF. For the CDR3, the DNA is TGTGCCAGCAGCTTCGGTGGGGGTCGGAACACAGATACGCAGTATTTT.

This clone was recorded a few times. This sequence joins TRBV28 and TRBJ1-5, with 8 bases identical to TRBD1. The V segment lost 6 bases and the J segment 2 bases; nucleotides outside the gene matches: 6. CDR3 length: 15 residues. Germline V CDR1 and CDR2: MDHEN, SYDVKM. In DNA form, the CDR3 reads TGTGCCAGCAGATCAGGGGGCGCCGGCAATCAGCCCCAGCATTTT. This sequence encodes CASRSGGAGNQPQHF.

The chain recombines TRBV6-6 with TRBJ2-5; 8 nucleotides line up with TRBD2. With V trimmed by 2 bases and J by 2 bases, 7 bases remained unmatched. CDR1 is MNHNY and CDR2 is SVGAGI in the germline V gene (reference sequence). The CDR3 is 16 amino acids. The CDR3 bases are TGTGCCAGCAGTTACGGTAGCGGGGTAATACAAGAGACCCAGTACTTC. Translated, it gives CASSYGSGVIQETQYF.

The chain is built from TRBV6-4 and TRBJ1-6, with D perhaps TRBD1 (5 bases). This CDR3 comprises 15 residues. CDR1 is MRHNA and CDR2 is SNTAGT in the germline V gene. V was pared by 2 bases and J by 5 bases, with 10 bases between. The CDR3 sequence is CASSDQPGHNSPLHF. Written as DNA, the CDR3 is TGTGCCAGCAGTGACCAGCCGGGACATAATTCACCCCTCCACTTT.

The chain couples TRBV5-1 to TRBJ2-5; D possibly uses TRBD1 or TRBD2 (6 bases each). The CDR3 extends over 14 amino acids. V was shortened by 0 bases and J by 5 bases, with 11 bases between the two germline ends. Germline CDR1 is SGHRS and CDR2 is YFSETQ. The CDR3 nucleotides are TGCGCCAGCAGCTTGGGACAAGGGGGGGAGACCCAGTACTTC. This gives the protein CASSLGQGGETQYF.

This rearrangement joins TRBV7-2 to TRBJ2-3; the D is unclear. Between the trimmed V and J ends, which lost 0 bases and 7 bases, there was a span of 17 bases. The germline CDR1 and CDR2 sequences are SGHTA and FQGNSA. CDR3 length: 16 amino acids. In DNA, the CDR3 is TGTGCCAGCAGCTTAGCGGCTGGCCTGGGGATAAATACGCAGTATTTT. Translation gives CASSLAAGLGINTQYF.

The rearrangement joins TRBV7-8 to TRBJ2-3, with TRBD1 matching over 8 bases. V lost 5 bases to trimming and J lost 0 bases; unmatched junction nucleotides: 7. Germline CDR1 SGHVS, CDR2 FQNEAQ. This CDR3 region has 16 residues. CDR3 DNA: TGTGCCAGCAGCCAGGCAGGGGGCGCGAGCACAGATACGCAGTATTTT. Its translation: CASSQAGGASTDTQYF.

The V gene is TRBV6-1, the J gene TRBJ2-7, with 8 bases matching TRBD1. With V trimmed by 5 bases and J by 6 bases, 9 bases remained unmatched. Germline V CDR1 and CDR2: MNHNS, SASEGT. This CDR3 is 14 amino acids long. The CDR3 bases are TGTGCCAGCAGTAACCGGGACAGGAACCTCGAGCAGTACTTC. Translation gives CASSNRDRNLEQYF.

J is TRBJ2-3 and V is TRBV5-1; D gene uncertain. From germline, CDR1 is SGHRS and CDR2 YFSETQ. CDR3 size: 16 residues. The ends were cut back, 3 bases at V and 3 bases at J, with 17 bases in the middle. CDR3 sequence: CASSSPSFGETDTQYF. In DNA, the CDR3 is TGCGCCAGCAGCTCCCCGTCATTTGGGGAAACAGATACGCAGTATTTT.

This chain joins TRBV28 and TRBJ2-5; 7 nucleotides line up with TRBD1. Germline V gene data show CDR1 as MDHEN and CDR2 as SYDVKM. The V and J ends lost 6 bases and 5 bases, in that order; junction bases with no gene match: 12. The CDR3 runs 15 residues. The CDR3 here is CASSPSGTEWETQYF. The CDR3 DNA is TGTGCCAGCAGCCCCTCCGGGACAGAGTGGGAGACCCAGTACTTC.

This rearrangement joins TRBV9 to TRBJ2-3; unclear D gene. This CDR3 has 15 amino acids. CDR1 and CDR2 from the germline V gene are SGDLS and YYNGEE. The V end lost 2 bases, the J end lost 0 bases, and 10 bases lay between the germline ends. The CDR3, as DNA: TGTGCCAGCAGCGTGCAAAGCCTTAGCACAGATACGCAGTATTTT. Protein: CASSVQSLSTDTQYF.

The chain links TRBV6-4 to TRBJ2-2; 8 nucleotides agree with TRBD2. The CDR3 extends over 14 amino acids. V lost 0 bases and J lost 6; bases outside the gene matches: 0. In germline, CDR1 is MRHNA, CDR2 SNTAGT. The CDR3 DNA reads as TGTGCCAGCAGTGACTCGCGGGGGGCCGGGGAGCTGTTTTTT. It is translated as CASSDSRGAGELFF.